Described below is a single T cell receptor (beta chain) sequence and its context. Profiling relied on immunoSEQ multiplex PCR, and the TCRdb table lists in-frame clones only, not all of them. The sample includes 100,000 to 150,000 clones, 65% to 90% of them seen just once. The data are from a study of blood T cell repertoires in COVID-19. The overall study: Samples taken during acute and convalescent COVID-19 were collected in the United States, Italy and Spain.

Germline V gene lookup returns CDR1 SGHDT and CDR2 YYEEEE. J lost 9 bases, V lost 0 bases, and 11 bases had no gene match. This CDR3 contains 16 residues. The chain recombines TRBV5-6 with TRBJ1-5, with 8 bases identical to TRBD1. Sequencing was carried out using PBMCs or T cells enriched from blood (not recorded which). The clonotype originates from a woman between 50 and 59 years old who had recovered from COVID-19. The CDR3 DNA is TGTGCCAGCAGCTTGGAGGGGACAGGCGGATCGGGGCCCCAGCATTTT. Amino acids: CASSLEGTGGSGPQHF.